The 15 T cell receptor beta chains given below trace back to one sample, sequenced in a study of CD8 T cells in Susac syndrome. Random hexamers primed reverse transcription of about 0.45 to 1 ug RNA. TCRdb passed the immunoSEQ multiplex PCR reads through MiXCR, listing each CDR3 protein once. The profile covers around 130,000 distinct CDR3 sequences, with about 95% appearing a single time and 0.12% taken by the ten largest. The sample taken for sequencing was CD4+ T cells from PBMCs. Source of these receptors: a human donor in good health.

The chain uses TRBV19 and TRBJ2-5, with D perhaps matching TRBD2 (7 bases). The CDR3 loop spans 13 amino acids. Germline V gene sequence: CDR1 LNHDA, CDR2 SQIVND (reference sequence). The V and J ends lost 4 bases and 5 bases respectively, with 11 bases between them. The CDR3 bases are TGTGCCAGTAGTACCGGGGGGCTGGAGACCCAGTACTTC. This sequence encodes CASSTGGLETQYF.

The chain uses TRBV12-2 and TRBJ2-7; the table's D call, TRBD2, has no DNA check behind it. TRBV12-2 constitutes a pseudogene. The CDR3 spans 16 residues. CDR3 in amino acids: CASRCSTRRKSYEQYF. The CDR3 region has the DNA TGTGCAAGTCGCTGCTCGACTAGACGAAAGTCCTACGAGCAGTACTTC.

V is TRBV12-3 or TRBV12-4 and J is TRBJ2-6; D is unresolved. The CDR3 contains 14 residues. V was clipped by 2 bases and J by 1 base, with 3 bases between them. The DNA for the CDR3 is TGTGCCAGCAGTTTATGGTCTGGGGCCAACGTCCTGACTTTC. Protein sequence: CASSLWSGANVLTF.

The chain employs TRBV7-9 and TRBJ1-2; 11 positions match TRBD1. V trimming: 1 base; J trimming: 8 bases; junction bases outside the gene matches: 0. CDR3 length: 13 residues. Germline lookup yields CDR1 SEHNR and CDR2 FQNEAQ (reference sequence). The CDR3 DNA reads as TGTGCCAGCAGCTTAGGGACAGGGGGCGGCTACACCTTC. Translating it yields CASSLGTGGGYTF.

The gene calls are TRBV28 and TRBJ2-7, with TRBD2 matching 8 bases. CDR3 length: 14 residues. V shed 8 bases, J shed 0 bases, and the junction held 6 bases outside the gene matches. The V gene's germline CDR1 is MDHEN and CDR2 SYDVKM. The CDR3 coding sequence is TGTGCCAGCCGGATAGCGGGGCTCTCCTACGAGCAGTACTTC. Translated: CASRIAGLSYEQYF. The full variable domain, with the rest looked up from reference TRBV28 and TRBJ2-7, is DVKVTQSSRYLVKRTGEKVFLECVQDMDHENMFWYRQDPGLGLRLIYFSYDVKMKEKGDIPEGYSVSREKKERFSLILESASTNQTSMYLCASRIAGLSYEQYFGPGTRLTVT.

The chain is built from TRBV19 and TRBJ1-5, with TRBD1 matching over 7 bases. V was clipped by 5 bases and J by 6 bases; unmatched bases: 4. Germline V gene sequence: CDR1 LNHDA, CDR2 SQIVND (reference sequence). The CDR3 contains 13 residues. CDR3 region: CASSAQGSQPQHF. The CDR3 bases are TGTGCCAGTAGTGCACAGGGGAGTCAGCCCCAGCATTTT.

Only one count was recorded for this clonotype. This sequence joins TRBV5-1 and TRBJ2-7; D is unresolved. From germline, CDR1 is SGHRS and CDR2 YFSETQ. There are 14 residues in the CDR3. V was cut by 5 bases and J by 0 bases, with 12 bases left in between. Here the CDR3 DNA reads TGCGCCAGCAGTCCCCTTCTTCCCTCCTACGAGCAGTACTTC. Protein product: CASSPLLPSYEQYF.

This chain joins TRBV12-3 or TRBV12-4 and TRBJ2-2; tentatively, D is TRBD1 (6 bases). This CDR3 region has 15 residues. V was pared by 6 bases and J by 2 bases, with 13 bases between. The CDR3 sequence: CASSLRGINTGELFF. In nucleotides, the CDR3 is TGTGCCAGCAGCTTAAGGGGGATCAACACCGGGGAGCTGTTTTTT.

The J gene is TRBJ2-7, the V gene TRBV7-2; TRBD2 aligns across 11 bases. The CDR3 sequence is 15 residues long. With 5 bases clipped from V and 6 bases from J, the junction kept 9 bases outside the gene matches. Per the germline V gene, CDR1 is SGHTA and CDR2 is FQGNSA. CDR3 loop: CASSPRLAGKGEQYF. CDR3 sequence (DNA): TGTGCCAGCAGCCCGAGACTAGCGGGAAAGGGCGAGCAGTACTTC.

This chain joins TRBV7-2 and TRBJ2-3; 10 bases are shared with TRBD2. The germline CDR1 and CDR2 sequences are SGHTA and FQGNSA. The CDR3 runs to 15 residues. With V trimmed by 3 bases and J by 6 bases, 6 bases remained unmatched. The CDR3: CASSLDPGLADTQYF. Written as DNA, the CDR3 is TGTGCCAGCAGCTTGGATCCGGGACTAGCGGATACGCAGTATTTT.

The gene calls are TRBV29-1 and TRBJ2-5, with D maybe TRBD2 (6 bases). This CDR3 contains 13 residues. Germline assignment: CDR1 SQVTM and CDR2 ANQGSEA. The germline V and J ends were trimmed by 7 bases and 5 bases, with 17 bases remaining between them. The CDR3 nucleotides are TGCAGCGCCCTGACTTCTAGCGAGGAGACCCAGTACTTC. Protein product: CSALTSSEETQYF.

In its sample, this clonotype was seen a few times. The chain has TRBV11-2 and TRBJ2-4; D unresolved. V was cut by 0 bases and J by 0 bases, with 9 bases left in between. The CDR3 length is 16 residues. Looked up from germline, CDR1 is SGHAT and CDR2 is FQNNGV. The CDR3 loop reads CASSLDSGLAKNIQYF. The CDR3 region has the DNA TGTGCCAGCAGCTTAGATTCGGGTCTAGCCAAAAACATTCAGTACTTC.

This sequence joins TRBV28 and TRBJ1-5, with D unclear. The germline CDR1 and CDR2 sequences are MDHEN and SYDVKM. The length of the CDR3 is 15 residues. Trimming cost V 6 bases and J 1 base, with 13 bases left between them. CDR3 amino acids: CASSRTSESNQPQHF. The CDR3 DNA sequence: TGTGCCAGCAGCCGAACATCGGAAAGCAATCAGCCCCAGCATTTT.

The rearrangement links TRBV30 to TRBJ2-1; 10 bases are a match to TRBD2. Germline V gene data show CDR1 as GTSNPN and CDR2 as SVGIG (reference sequence). The CDR3 contains 19 residues. The ends lost 2 bases at V and 6 bases at J; junction bases unmatched: 19. The DNA for the CDR3 is TGTGCCTGGAGTAGAAGACAGGCTACTTCTAGCGGGAGCACCAATGAGCAGTTCTTC. Translating it yields CAWSRRQATSSGSTNEQFF.

The chain is built from TRBV2 and TRBJ2-2; D is possibly TRBD1 (5 bases). Germline V gene lookup returns CDR1 SNHLY and CDR2 FYNNEI. The CDR3 sequence is 14 residues long. The V end lost 2 bases, the J end lost 6 bases, and 10 bases lay between the germline ends. The chain's CDR3 is CASSERGQAGELFF. The CDR3, as DNA: TGTGCCAGCAGTGAAAGGGGCCAGGCCGGGGAGCTGTTTTTT.